These T cell receptor beta chains were read from a single sample in a study of brain T cells in children with intractable seizures. Clones were read by immunoSEQ multiplex PCR, and TCRdb kept only the in-frame ones, dropping some. The data show approximately 330,000 clones, 85% to 95% seen once. The sequencing used peripheral blood, collected roughly 5 months after surgery. The receptors derive from a boy less than two years old with tuberous sclerosis and intractable seizures. CDR3s include the opening cysteine and the closing phenylalanine or tryptophan. D genes are given only for firm matches. Clone size is stated in some rows and not others, as once, few, many or a class when expanded.

v_call	d_call	clone_size	j_call	cdr3_aa	cdr3_nt
TRBV9	-	-	TRBJ1-5	CASSPQGHQPQHF	TGTGCCAGCAGCCCGCAGGGGCACCAGCCCCAGCATTTT
TRBV7-3	TRBD1	-	TRBJ2-3	CASSRRQGVSDTQYF	TGTGCCAGCAGCCGACGACAGGGGGTGTCAGATACGCAGTATTTT
TRBV19	TRBD2	few	TRBJ2-7	CASSHGLARSYEQYF	TGTGCCAGTAGTCACGGACTAGCGAGATCCTACGAGCAGTACTTC
TRBV11-2	TRBD2	-	TRBJ2-2	CASSFLTSGRAGELFF	TGTGCCAGCAGCTTTCTAACTAGCGGGAGGGCCGGGGAGCTGTTTTTT
TRBV19	-	-	TRBJ1-1	CASSRTGGTEAFF	TGTGCCAGTAGTCGGACGGGAGGGACTGAAGCTTTCTTT
TRBV5-4	-	-	TRBJ2-7	CASSLEAGSYEQYF	TGTGCCAGCAGCTTGGAGGCAGGGTCCTACGAGCAGTACTTC
TRBV9	-	-	TRBJ2-7	CASSVAPGQGYPYEQYF	TGTGCCAGCAGCGTCGCCCCCGGGCAGGGGTACCCCTACGAGCAGTACTTC
TRBV6-5	-	-	TRBJ1-5	CASTKGDSNQPQHF	TGTGCCAGCACCAAGGGTGATAGCAATCAGCCCCAGCATTTT
TRBV7-3	-	-	TRBJ2-7	CASSHSGPQTYEQYF	TGTGCCAGCAGCCACAGTGGGCCACAAACCTACGAGCAGTACTTC
TRBV30	-	-	TRBJ1-6	CAWSFQGIYRSSYNSPLHF	TGTGCCTGGAGTTTCCAGGGAATATACCGTAGCTCCTATAATTCACCCCTCCACTTT
TRBV19	-	-	TRBJ2-4	CASGTRYIQYF	TGTGCCAGCGGGACGAGGTACATTCAGTACTTC
TRBV12-2	-	-	TRBJ1-2	CASRTRAGTGGYTF	TGTGCAAGTCGCACGAGGGCTGGGACGGGTGGCTACACCTTC
TRBV7-9	-	-	TRBJ2-6	CASSNSGAGANVLTF	TGTGCCAGCAGCAATAGTGGGGCTGGGGCCAACGTCCTGACTTTC
TRBV4-2	TRBD2	-	TRBJ2-1	CASSQDPGTSSVDSSYNEQFF	TGTGCCAGCAGCCAAGATCCTGGGACTAGCAGCGTGGATAGCTCCTACAATGAGCAGTTCTTC
TRBV5-8	-	-	TRBJ1-5	CASSLGQNSNQPQHF	TGTGCCAGCAGCTTGGGACAAAATAGCAATCAGCCCCAGCATTTT
TRBV10-1	TRBD2	-	TRBJ2-3	CASSGTSSSTDTQYF	TGCGCCAGCAGTGGGACTAGCTCCAGCACAGATACGCAGTATTTT
TRBV19	-	-	TRBJ1-1	CASSKPTGPNTEAFF	TGTGCCAGTAGTAAGCCCACAGGGCCGAACACTGAAGCTTTCTTT
TRBV28	-	once	TRBJ2-7	CASSPLRGGGIENEQYF	TGTGCCAGCAGTCCCCTCAGGGGAGGGGGGATTGAGAACGAGCAGTACTTC
TRBV2	-	-	TRBJ2-2	CASMRTEDTGELFF	TGTGCCAGCATGAGGACAGAAGACACCGGGGAGCTGTTTTTT
TRBV29-1	TRBD1	medium-sized	TRBJ2-4	CSVTGTGDLAKNIQYF	TGCAGCGTTACCGGGACAGGGGACCTGGCCAAAAACATTCAGTACTTC
TRBV19	TRBD1	-	TRBJ1-1	CASNADRTTTEAFF	TGTGCCAGTAACGCGGACAGGACTACCACTGAAGCTTTCTTT
TRBV4-1	TRBD1	-	TRBJ2-4	CASSQVGLGRRPGTGRNIQYF	TGCGCCAGCAGCCAAGTAGGATTGGGTAGAAGGCCCGGGACAGGGCGCAACATTCAGTACTTC
TRBV6-5	TRBD1	-	TRBJ1-1	CASSSPGRGDTEAFF	TGTGCCAGCAGCTCCCCGGGCAGGGGGGACACTGAAGCTTTCTTT
TRBV29-1	TRBD2	-	TRBJ2-5	CSVEGGGVRGETQYF	TGCAGCGTTGAAGGGGGAGGGGTAAGGGGAGAGACCCAGTACTTC
TRBV4-1	TRBD2	-	TRBJ2-5	CASSQEPLGSGGQETQYF	TGCGCCAGCAGCCAAGAGCCTCTAGGTAGCGGGGGGCAAGAGACCCAGTACTTC
TRBV11-3	-	-	TRBJ1-1	CASSPGRWGWNTEAFF	TGTGCCAGCAGCCCAGGCAGATGGGGGTGGAACACTGAAGCTTTCTTT
TRBV19	TRBD2	-	TRBJ2-1	CASSTLAGDNEQFF	TGTGCCAGTAGTACCCTAGCGGGGGACAATGAGCAGTTCTTC
TRBV5-4	TRBD1	once	TRBJ1-1	CASSRDRVGGATEAFF	TGTGCCAGCAGCCGGGACAGGGTTGGCGGGGCCACTGAAGCTTTCTTT
TRBV5-4	TRBD2	-	TRBJ2-1	CASSLEREFNEQFF	TGTGCCAGCAGCTTGGAGCGGGAGTTCAATGAGCAGTTCTTC